The rows below give T cell receptor beta chains drawn from one sample of a study of T-cell memory formation after mild COVID-19. TCRdb ran MiXCR on the 5' RACE reads and lists one entry per CDR3 protein. Found here are about 270,000 distinct CDR3 sequences, under 20% of them singletons; the top ten hold roughly 23%. The sequencing input was PBMCs or a T cell subset sorted from them (not recorded which). These receptor sequences come from a man younger than 35 who had mild COVID-19 (a few samples of this study predate the infection). Cell type and time point are not known. The CDR3 runs from the conserved cysteine through the conserved F or W. Each record gives: CDR3 DNA, CDR3 protein, clone size, J gene, D gene, V gene. The D gene is left open where the match is weak. Only some rows state a clone size, as once, few, many or a class for expanded clones.

CDR3nt: TGCGCCAGCAGCTTGTTAGGAGGGCTTGGGGAGACCCAGTACTTC
CDR3aa: CASSLLGGLGETQYF
abundance: NA
j_gene: TRBJ2-5
d_gene: NA
v_gene: TRBV5-1

CDR3nt: TGTGCCAGCAGCGTAGCCGGCGGTCAAACCGGGGAGCTGTTTTTT
CDR3aa: CASSVAGGQTGELFF
abundance: NA
j_gene: TRBJ2-2
d_gene: NA
v_gene: TRBV9

CDR3nt: TGTGCCAGCAGTTCCCCGGGGACAGGCTACGAGCAGTACTTC
CDR3aa: CASSSPGTGYEQYF
abundance: NA
j_gene: TRBJ2-7
d_gene: TRBD1
v_gene: TRBV12-3/TRBV12-4

CDR3nt: TGCAGTGCTAGCTCCGGGACAAGAACCTACGAGCAGTACTTC
CDR3aa: CSASSGTRTYEQYF
abundance: NA
j_gene: TRBJ2-7
d_gene: NA
v_gene: TRBV20-1

CDR3nt: TGCGCCAGCAGCCAAATGACACGCAACTATGGCTACACCTTC
CDR3aa: CASSQMTRNYGYTF
abundance: NA
j_gene: TRBJ1-2
d_gene: NA
v_gene: TRBV4-1

CDR3nt: TGCGCCAGCAGCTTGGGACAGGTGCAAGAGACCCAGTACTTC
CDR3aa: CASSLGQVQETQYF
abundance: many
j_gene: TRBJ2-5
d_gene: NA
v_gene: TRBV5-1

CDR3nt: TGTGCCAGCAGCACAAACGACAGGCCGAACACTGAAGCTTTCTTT
CDR3aa: CASSTNDRPNTEAFF
abundance: few
j_gene: TRBJ1-1
d_gene: NA
v_gene: TRBV5-6

CDR3nt: TGTGCCAGCAGTTACGTCCTACGGACCGCGAACACCGGGGAGCTGTTTTTT
CDR3aa: CASSYVLRTANTGELFF
abundance: few
j_gene: TRBJ2-2
d_gene: NA
v_gene: TRBV6-5

CDR3nt: TGTGCCATCAGGACGGCCGACACTGAAGCTTTCTTT
CDR3aa: CAIRTADTEAFF
abundance: NA
j_gene: TRBJ1-1
d_gene: NA
v_gene: TRBV10-3

CDR3nt: TGTGCCAGCAGCCGGGGGGGCCTACATAGCAATCAGCCCCAGCATTTT
CDR3aa: CASSRGGLHSNQPQHF
abundance: NA
j_gene: TRBJ1-5
d_gene: NA
v_gene: TRBV5-6

CDR3nt: TGTGCCAGCATGAGGTTCCGGGGGGCGTCCAATGAGCAGTTCTTC
CDR3aa: CASMRFRGASNEQFF
abundance: NA
j_gene: TRBJ2-1
d_gene: NA
v_gene: TRBV6-2/TRBV6-3

CDR3nt: TGCGCCAGCAGCCAAGTTGGTAGCGCCCCAGGGGGGAATGAGCAGTTCTTC
CDR3aa: CASSQVGSAPGGNEQFF
abundance: NA
j_gene: TRBJ2-1
d_gene: NA
v_gene: TRBV4-1

CDR3nt: TGCGCCAGCAGCCAAGAAGGACCGGGACAGGGGAATGATGAAAAACTGTTTTTT
CDR3aa: CASSQEGPGQGNDEKLFF
abundance: few
j_gene: TRBJ1-4
d_gene: TRBD1
v_gene: TRBV4-3

CDR3nt: TGCAGTGCGATACCGTGGGCGGACATTCAGTACTTC
CDR3aa: CSAIPWADIQYF
abundance: NA
j_gene: TRBJ2-4
d_gene: NA
v_gene: TRBV20-1

CDR3nt: TGTGCAGTTAGAGCTAACACCGGGGAGCTGTTTTTT
CDR3aa: CAVRANTGELFF
abundance: NA
j_gene: TRBJ2-2
d_gene: NA
v_gene: TRBV12-3/TRBV12-4

CDR3nt: TGTGCTAGTGGCCAGACAGATACGCAGTATTTT
CDR3aa: CASGQTDTQYF
abundance: few
j_gene: TRBJ2-3
d_gene: NA
v_gene: TRBV12-5

CDR3nt: TGTGCCAGCAGTATGGGGTTGGGTCTCAATGAGCAGTTCTTC
CDR3aa: CASSMGLGLNEQFF
abundance: NA
j_gene: TRBJ2-1
d_gene: NA
v_gene: TRBV27

CDR3nt: TGTGCCAGCAGTTTTTCAGGGGAATTATTGCCCCAGCATTTT
CDR3aa: CASSFSGELLPQHF
abundance: NA
j_gene: TRBJ1-5
d_gene: NA
v_gene: TRBV12-3/TRBV12-4

CDR3nt: TGTGCCAGCAGCGCCCAGACTTGGCTCCTCCAAGAGACCCAGTACTTC
CDR3aa: CASSAQTWLLQETQYF
abundance: NA
j_gene: TRBJ2-5
d_gene: NA
v_gene: TRBV11-2

CDR3nt: TGTGCCAGCAGCCTAGGACTGGAGACCTACGAGCAGTACTTC
CDR3aa: CASSLGLETYEQYF
abundance: NA
j_gene: TRBJ2-7
d_gene: NA
v_gene: TRBV4-2

CDR3nt: TGTGCCAGCAGCTTAGGGGCCGATTCACCCCTCCACTTT
CDR3aa: CASSLGADSPLHF
abundance: NA
j_gene: TRBJ1-6
d_gene: NA
v_gene: TRBV7-9

CDR3nt: TGTGCCAGCAGCGTAGGGGTAGCGGGGGGTGTAGATACGCAGTATTTT
CDR3aa: CASSVGVAGGVDTQYF
abundance: few
j_gene: TRBJ2-3
d_gene: TRBD2
v_gene: TRBV9

CDR3nt: TGCAGTGCTAGAGACCTGCCCGGGACACCTTATGGCTACACCTTC
CDR3aa: CSARDLPGTPYGYTF
abundance: few
j_gene: TRBJ1-2
d_gene: NA
v_gene: TRBV20-1

CDR3nt: TGTGCCAGCAGCCCGGGACTAGCGGGGGCAGATACGCAGTATTTT
CDR3aa: CASSPGLAGADTQYF
abundance: many
j_gene: TRBJ2-3
d_gene: TRBD2
v_gene: TRBV12-3/TRBV12-4

CDR3nt: TGCAGCGCCGGACAGGATAAAGAGACCCAGTACTTC
CDR3aa: CSAGQDKETQYF
abundance: few
j_gene: TRBJ2-5
d_gene: TRBD1
v_gene: TRBV29-1

CDR3nt: TGCGCCAGCAGCCCGGGCGGTTTCGACTATGGCTACACCTTC
CDR3aa: CASSPGGFDYGYTF
abundance: few
j_gene: TRBJ1-2
d_gene: NA
v_gene: TRBV4-3

CDR3nt: TGTGCCAGCAGCCCCCGAAATGAAGAAAAACTGTTTTTT
CDR3aa: CASSPRNEEKLFF
abundance: NA
j_gene: TRBJ1-4
d_gene: NA
v_gene: TRBV5-4

CDR3nt: TGTGCCAGCAGTTTATTAGGGGGGGCGTCAGATACGCAGTATTTT
CDR3aa: CASSLLGGASDTQYF
abundance: few
j_gene: TRBJ2-3
d_gene: NA
v_gene: TRBV27

CDR3nt: TGTGCCAGCAGCCTTGGGGGGCGCGGGGATGGCTACACCTTC
CDR3aa: CASSLGGRGDGYTF
abundance: NA
j_gene: TRBJ1-2
d_gene: NA
v_gene: TRBV12-3/TRBV12-4

CDR3nt: TGCGCCAGCAGTGAGTCCGGGGGCTATGAGCAGTTCTTC
CDR3aa: CASSESGGYEQFF
abundance: few
j_gene: TRBJ2-1
d_gene: NA
v_gene: TRBV10-1

CDR3nt: TGCAGTGCCAACGGACATCAGGGGAGCTCCTATAATTCACCCCTCCACTTT
CDR3aa: CSANGHQGSSYNSPLHF
abundance: NA
j_gene: TRBJ1-6
d_gene: NA
v_gene: TRBV20-1

CDR3nt: TGCAGTGCTAGGGACCTAATAACCGAATATACGCAGTATTTT
CDR3aa: CSARDLITEYTQYF
abundance: once
j_gene: TRBJ2-3
d_gene: NA
v_gene: TRBV20-1

CDR3nt: TGCAGTGCTAGCCCCGGTGAGGGCCCCTATCATTCCCAGCATTTT
CDR3aa: CSASPGEGPYHSQHF
abundance: many
j_gene: TRBJ1-5
d_gene: NA
v_gene: TRBV20-1

CDR3nt: TGTGCCAGCAGCCCCGGGGGGGCGGGGATTTATGGCTACACCTTC
CDR3aa: CASSPGGAGIYGYTF
abundance: NA
j_gene: TRBJ1-2
d_gene: NA
v_gene: TRBV28

CDR3nt: TGTGCCAGCAGCTTCCCGGGGGCCATGAACACTGAAGCTTTCTTT
CDR3aa: CASSFPGAMNTEAFF
abundance: NA
j_gene: TRBJ1-1
d_gene: NA
v_gene: TRBV5-4

CDR3nt: TGTGCCAGCAGCTTCGTTTCGGGAACTGAAGCTTTCTTT
CDR3aa: CASSFVSGTEAFF
abundance: many
j_gene: TRBJ1-1
d_gene: NA
v_gene: TRBV7-9

CDR3nt: TGTGCCAGCAGCGTAGCCCCAGGGGTGGATGAGCAGTTCTTC
CDR3aa: CASSVAPGVDEQFF
abundance: many
j_gene: TRBJ2-1
d_gene: NA
v_gene: TRBV9

CDR3nt: TGCAGCGTTCTTGAGACCCACAATCAGCCCCAGCATTTT
CDR3aa: CSVLETHNQPQHF
abundance: few
j_gene: TRBJ1-5
d_gene: NA
v_gene: TRBV29-1

CDR3nt: TGTGCCAGCAGCACCCTCCCCCGGGGACTGCGAAACAATGAGCAGTTCTTC
CDR3aa: CASSTLPRGLRNNEQFF
abundance: few
j_gene: TRBJ2-1
d_gene: NA
v_gene: TRBV21-1

CDR3nt: TGCGCCAGCAGCCAAGATCTGCGGACGACATTGAACACTGAAGCTTTCTTT
CDR3aa: CASSQDLRTTLNTEAFF
abundance: NA
j_gene: TRBJ1-1
d_gene: NA
v_gene: TRBV4-3

CDR3nt: TGTGCCTGGAGTGGATGGTCGACAGATACGCAGTATTTT
CDR3aa: CAWSGWSTDTQYF
abundance: NA
j_gene: TRBJ2-3
d_gene: NA
v_gene: TRBV30

CDR3nt: TGTGCCAGCAGCCCGGGACTAGCGGGGGATTACACAGATACGCAGTATTTT
CDR3aa: CASSPGLAGDYTDTQYF
abundance: few
j_gene: TRBJ2-3
d_gene: TRBD2
v_gene: TRBV11-2

CDR3nt: TGTGCCAGCAGCAGAAGCGGGGGGAAAAACTACGAGCAGTACTTC
CDR3aa: CASSRSGGKNYEQYF
abundance: few
j_gene: TRBJ2-7
d_gene: TRBD2
v_gene: TRBV11-2

CDR3nt: TGTGCCAGCAGTTACACAGGACGCACAGATACGCAGTATTTT
CDR3aa: CASSYTGRTDTQYF
abundance: NA
j_gene: TRBJ2-3
d_gene: NA
v_gene: TRBV6-5

CDR3nt: TGTGCCAGCAGCCTCGGACAGGGAGTAGACTATGGCTACACCTTC
CDR3aa: CASSLGQGVDYGYTF
abundance: few
j_gene: TRBJ1-2
d_gene: TRBD1
v_gene: TRBV7-9

CDR3nt: TGCGCCAGCAGCTTGGGACAGGGTACCTTCTATGGCTACACCTTC
CDR3aa: CASSLGQGTFYGYTF
abundance: few
j_gene: TRBJ1-2
d_gene: TRBD1
v_gene: TRBV5-1

CDR3nt: TGTGCCACCAGCAGAGATCCAAACACTGAAGCTTTCTTT
CDR3aa: CATSRDPNTEAFF
abundance: NA
j_gene: TRBJ1-1
d_gene: NA
v_gene: TRBV15

CDR3nt: TGCAGCGTTGAAATGGGGGAGACCCAGTACTTC
CDR3aa: CSVEMGETQYF
abundance: NA
j_gene: TRBJ2-5
d_gene: NA
v_gene: TRBV29-1

CDR3nt: TGTGCCAGCAGCTTAGTATCTCAGGTGGGAGATACGCAGTATTTT
CDR3aa: CASSLVSQVGDTQYF
abundance: many
j_gene: TRBJ2-3
d_gene: NA
v_gene: TRBV7-9

CDR3nt: TGTGCCAGCAGCTTTTCACTAGCGGGGGGACCAGAGGGCCAGTACTTC
CDR3aa: CASSFSLAGGPEGQYF
abundance: many
j_gene: TRBJ2-5
d_gene: TRBD2
v_gene: TRBV11-2

CDR3nt: TGTGCCAGCAGCGCTACGCCCCAGGGCTACAATGAGCAGTTCTTC
CDR3aa: CASSATPQGYNEQFF
abundance: few
j_gene: TRBJ2-1
d_gene: NA
v_gene: TRBV9

CDR3nt: TGCGCCAGCAGCTTACATCTCGAGGGGATAACAGATACGCAGTATTTT
CDR3aa: CASSLHLEGITDTQYF
abundance: NA
j_gene: TRBJ2-3
d_gene: NA
v_gene: TRBV5-1

CDR3nt: TGTGCCAGCAGCTTCAATTTTGGACAGGGCATGCCACATGGCTACACCTTC
CDR3aa: CASSFNFGQGMPHGYTF
abundance: few
j_gene: TRBJ1-2
d_gene: TRBD1
v_gene: TRBV7-8

CDR3nt: TGTGCCAGCAGCTCCCTTGGGGATGAAAAACTGTTTTTT
CDR3aa: CASSSLGDEKLFF
abundance: NA
j_gene: TRBJ1-4
d_gene: NA
v_gene: TRBV7-9

CDR3nt: TGTGCCAGCAGCCAAGATTCGTCCTCCTACAATGAGCAGTTCTTC
CDR3aa: CASSQDSSSYNEQFF
abundance: few
j_gene: TRBJ2-1
d_gene: NA
v_gene: TRBV3-1

CDR3nt: TGTGCCAGCAGCTTAGACGTTCTCTGGACTGAAGCTTTCTTT
CDR3aa: CASSLDVLWTEAFF
abundance: few
j_gene: TRBJ1-1
d_gene: NA
v_gene: TRBV7-2

CDR3nt: TGTGCCACCAGCAGAGATTTCGGGACCTCCTATAATTCACCCCTCCACTTT
CDR3aa: CATSRDFGTSYNSPLHF
abundance: many
j_gene: TRBJ1-6
d_gene: NA
v_gene: TRBV15

CDR3nt: TGCAGCGTTGGACGGACAGCATTTAACACTGAAGCTTTCTTT
CDR3aa: CSVGRTAFNTEAFF
abundance: few
j_gene: TRBJ1-1
d_gene: NA
v_gene: TRBV29-1

CDR3nt: TGTGCCAGCAGCATAGAGCGGTTTAGCACAGATACGCAGTATTTT
CDR3aa: CASSIERFSTDTQYF
abundance: few
j_gene: TRBJ2-3
d_gene: NA
v_gene: TRBV6-5

CDR3nt: TGTGCCAGCAGCTTGACAGGGGGCTCTAATGAAGCTTTCTTT
CDR3aa: CASSLTGGSNEAFF
abundance: few
j_gene: TRBJ1-1
d_gene: TRBD1
v_gene: TRBV5-5